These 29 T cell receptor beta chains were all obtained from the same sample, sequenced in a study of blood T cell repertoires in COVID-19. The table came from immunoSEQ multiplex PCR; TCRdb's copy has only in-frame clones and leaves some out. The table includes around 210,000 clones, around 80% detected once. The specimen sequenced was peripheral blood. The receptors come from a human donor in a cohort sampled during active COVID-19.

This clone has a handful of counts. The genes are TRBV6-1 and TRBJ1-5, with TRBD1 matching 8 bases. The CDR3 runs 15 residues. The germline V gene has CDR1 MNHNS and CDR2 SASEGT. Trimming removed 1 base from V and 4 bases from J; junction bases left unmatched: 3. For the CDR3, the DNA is TGTGCCAGCAGTGAAGACAGGGGGATAAATCAGCCCCAGCATTTT. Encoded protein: CASSEDRGINQPQHF.

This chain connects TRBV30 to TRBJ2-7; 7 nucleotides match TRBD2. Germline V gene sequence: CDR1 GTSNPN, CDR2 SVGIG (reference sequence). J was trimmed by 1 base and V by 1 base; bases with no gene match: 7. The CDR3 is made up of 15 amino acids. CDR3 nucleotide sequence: TGTGCCTGGAGTGGTGGGCGGGAGAGTTCCTACGAGCAGTACTTC. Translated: CAWSGGRESSYEQYF.

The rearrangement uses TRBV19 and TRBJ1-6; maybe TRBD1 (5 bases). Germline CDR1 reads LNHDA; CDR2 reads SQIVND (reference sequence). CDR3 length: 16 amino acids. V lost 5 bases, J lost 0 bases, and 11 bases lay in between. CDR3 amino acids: CASSSGHLSYNSPLHF. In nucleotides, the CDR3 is TGTGCCAGTAGTTCCGGACATCTCTCCTATAATTCACCCCTCCACTTT.

DNA of the CDR3: TGTGCCAGCAGCCCCACAGGGTGGGGTTCACCCCTCCACTTT. Its translation: CASSPTGWGSPLHF. The chain recombines TRBV14 with TRBJ1-6, with D perhaps TRBD1 (6 bases). The CDR3 runs 14 residues. V was cut by 4 bases and J by 9 bases, with 13 bases left in between. CDR1 and CDR2 (germline): SGHDN, FVKESK.

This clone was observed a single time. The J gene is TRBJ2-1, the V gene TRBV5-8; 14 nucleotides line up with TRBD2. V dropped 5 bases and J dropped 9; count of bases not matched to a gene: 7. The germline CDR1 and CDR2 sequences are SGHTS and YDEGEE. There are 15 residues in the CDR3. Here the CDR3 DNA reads TGTGCCAGCAGTTCCGGGACTAGCGGGAGACGTGAGCAGTTCTTC. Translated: CASSSGTSGRREQFF.

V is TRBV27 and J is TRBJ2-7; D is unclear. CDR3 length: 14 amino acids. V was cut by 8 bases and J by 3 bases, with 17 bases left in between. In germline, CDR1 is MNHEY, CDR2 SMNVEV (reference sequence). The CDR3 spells CASALYGGVYEQYF. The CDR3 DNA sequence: TGTGCCAGCGCGCTGTATGGCGGTGTCTACGAGCAGTACTTC.

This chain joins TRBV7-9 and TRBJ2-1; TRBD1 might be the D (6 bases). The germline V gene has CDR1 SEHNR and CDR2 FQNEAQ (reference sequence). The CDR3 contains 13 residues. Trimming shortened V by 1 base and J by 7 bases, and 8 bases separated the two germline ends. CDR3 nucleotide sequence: TGTGCCAGCAGCTTAGGGACAGCGAATGAGCAGTTCTTC. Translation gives CASSLGTANEQFF.

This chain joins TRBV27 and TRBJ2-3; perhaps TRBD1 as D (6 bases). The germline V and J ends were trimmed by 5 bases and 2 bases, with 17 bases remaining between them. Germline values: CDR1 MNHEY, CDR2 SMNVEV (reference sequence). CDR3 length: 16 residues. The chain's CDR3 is CASSPIPGAVTDTQYF. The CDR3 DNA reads TGTGCCAGCAGTCCAATACCAGGGGCGGTCACAGATACGCAGTATTTT.

The CDR3 loop is CASSYLTYSGANVLTF. In nucleotides, the CDR3 is TGTGCCAGCAGTTACCTAACTTACTCTGGGGCCAACGTCCTGACTTTC. The chain uses TRBV6-5 and TRBJ2-6; no reliable D call. The CDR3 loop spans 16 amino acids. Per the germline V gene, CDR1 is MNHEY and CDR2 is SVGAGI. V was trimmed by 2 bases and J by 0 bases, leaving 8 bases between them.

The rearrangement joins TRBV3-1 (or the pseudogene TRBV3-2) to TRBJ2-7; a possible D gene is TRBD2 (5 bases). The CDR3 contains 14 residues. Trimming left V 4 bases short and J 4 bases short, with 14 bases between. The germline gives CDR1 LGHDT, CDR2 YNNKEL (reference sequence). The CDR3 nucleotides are TGTGCCAGCAGCCCTCGAGGGAGCGGTTACGAGCAGTACTTC. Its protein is CASSPRGSGYEQYF.

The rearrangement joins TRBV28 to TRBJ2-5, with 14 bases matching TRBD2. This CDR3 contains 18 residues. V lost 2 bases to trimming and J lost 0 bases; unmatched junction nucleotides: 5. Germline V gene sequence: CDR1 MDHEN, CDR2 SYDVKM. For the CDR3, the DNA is TGTGCCAGCAGTTTAAGACTAGCGGGAGGGTTTAACCAAGAGACCCAGTACTTC. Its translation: CASSLRLAGGFNQETQYF.

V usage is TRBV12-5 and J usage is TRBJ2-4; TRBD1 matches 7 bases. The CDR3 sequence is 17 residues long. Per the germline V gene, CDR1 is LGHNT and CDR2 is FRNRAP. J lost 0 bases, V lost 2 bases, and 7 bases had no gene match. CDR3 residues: CASGLLRDRLAKNIQYF. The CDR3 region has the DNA TGTGCTAGTGGTTTGTTAAGGGACAGATTAGCCAAAAACATTCAGTACTTC.

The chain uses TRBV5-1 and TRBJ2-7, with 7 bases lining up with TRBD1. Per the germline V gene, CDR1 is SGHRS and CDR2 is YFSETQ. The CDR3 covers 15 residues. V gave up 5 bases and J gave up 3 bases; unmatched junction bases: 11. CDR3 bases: TGCGCCAGCAGGGCCGACAGGGACACAAACTACGAGCAGTACTTC. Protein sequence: CASRADRDTNYEQYF. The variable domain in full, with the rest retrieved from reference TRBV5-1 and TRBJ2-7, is KAGVTQTPRYLIKTRGQQVTLSCSPISGHRSVSWYQQTPGQGLQFLFEYFSETQRNKGNFPGRFSGRQFSNSRSEMNVSTLELGDSALYLCASRADRDTNYEQYFGPGTRLTVT.

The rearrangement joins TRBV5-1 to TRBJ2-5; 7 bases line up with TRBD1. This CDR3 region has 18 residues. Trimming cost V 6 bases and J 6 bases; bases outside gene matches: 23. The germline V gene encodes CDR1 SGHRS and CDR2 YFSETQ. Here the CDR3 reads CASIDARDSRILPKTQYF. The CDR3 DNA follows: TGCGCCAGCATCGACGCCCGGGACAGCCGAATTCTCCCCAAGACCCAGTACTTC. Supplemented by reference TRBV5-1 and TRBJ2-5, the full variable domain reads KAGVTQTPRYLIKTRGQQVTLSCSPISGHRSVSWYQQTPGQGLQFLFEYFSETQRNKGNFPGRFSGRQFSNSRSEMNVSTLELGDSALYLCASIDARDSRILPKTQYFGPGTRLLVL.

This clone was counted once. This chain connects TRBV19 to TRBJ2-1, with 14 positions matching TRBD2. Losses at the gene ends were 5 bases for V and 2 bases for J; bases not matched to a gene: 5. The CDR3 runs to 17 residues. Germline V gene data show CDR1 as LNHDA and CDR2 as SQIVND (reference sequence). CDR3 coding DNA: TGTGCCAGTAGTCCGGGGACTAGCGGGAGAACCTACAATGAGCAGTTCTTC. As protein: CASSPGTSGRTYNEQFF.

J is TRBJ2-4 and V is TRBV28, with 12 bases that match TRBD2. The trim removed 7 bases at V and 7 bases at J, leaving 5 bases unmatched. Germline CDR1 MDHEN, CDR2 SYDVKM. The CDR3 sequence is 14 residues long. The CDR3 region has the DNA TGTGCCAGCACCCTAGCGGGAGGGGGGAACATTCAGTACTTC. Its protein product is CASTLAGGGNIQYF. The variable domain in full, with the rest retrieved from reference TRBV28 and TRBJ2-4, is DVKVTQSSRYLVKRTGEKVFLECVQDMDHENMFWYRQDPGLGLRLIYFSYDVKMKEKGDIPEGYSVSREKKERFSLILESASTNQTSMYLCASTLAGGGNIQYFGAGTRLSVL.

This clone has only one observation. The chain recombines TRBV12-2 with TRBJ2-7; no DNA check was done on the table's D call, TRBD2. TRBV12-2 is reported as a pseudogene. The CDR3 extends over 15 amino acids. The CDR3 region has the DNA TGTGCAAGTCGTTCCCATTGTGAGGGCTCCTACGAGCAGTACTTC. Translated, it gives CASRSHCEGSYEQYF.

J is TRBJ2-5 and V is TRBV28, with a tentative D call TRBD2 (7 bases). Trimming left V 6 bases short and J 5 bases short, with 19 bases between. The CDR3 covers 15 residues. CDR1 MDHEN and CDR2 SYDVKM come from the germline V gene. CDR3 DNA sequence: TGTGCCAGCAGCCACGGGACGGGGGGCAGGGAGACCCAGTACTTC. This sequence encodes CASSHGTGGRETQYF.

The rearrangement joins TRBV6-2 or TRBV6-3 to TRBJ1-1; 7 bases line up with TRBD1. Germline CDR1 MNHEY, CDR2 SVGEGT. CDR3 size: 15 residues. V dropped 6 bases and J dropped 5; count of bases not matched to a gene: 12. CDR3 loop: CASSAYRGGGTEAFF. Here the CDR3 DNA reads TGTGCCAGCAGCGCCTACAGGGGAGGCGGAACTGAAGCTTTCTTT.

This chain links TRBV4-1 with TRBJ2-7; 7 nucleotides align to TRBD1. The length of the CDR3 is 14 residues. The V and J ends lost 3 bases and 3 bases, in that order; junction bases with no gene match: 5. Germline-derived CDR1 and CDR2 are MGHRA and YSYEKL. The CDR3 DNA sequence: TGCGCCAGCAGCCAGAGGGACAGCTACTACGAGCAGTACTTC. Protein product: CASSQRDSYYEQYF.

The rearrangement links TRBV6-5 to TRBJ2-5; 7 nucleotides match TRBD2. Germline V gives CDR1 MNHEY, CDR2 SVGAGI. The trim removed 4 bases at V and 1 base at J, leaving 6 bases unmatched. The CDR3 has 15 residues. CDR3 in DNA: TGTGCCAGCAGTTGGTCCCGGACTAGCCAAGAGACCCAGTACTTC. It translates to CASSWSRTSQETQYF.

The CDR3 protein is CASSVATGPLGDTQYF. The DNA of the CDR3 is TGTGCCAGCAGCGTGGCTACAGGGCCCTTGGGGGATACGCAGTATTTT. The chain couples TRBV9 to TRBJ2-3; D perhaps matches TRBD1 (6 bases). The CDR3 covers 16 residues. Trimming shortened V by 2 bases and J by 6 bases, and 19 bases separated the two germline ends. Germline lookup yields CDR1 SGDLS and CDR2 YYNGEE.

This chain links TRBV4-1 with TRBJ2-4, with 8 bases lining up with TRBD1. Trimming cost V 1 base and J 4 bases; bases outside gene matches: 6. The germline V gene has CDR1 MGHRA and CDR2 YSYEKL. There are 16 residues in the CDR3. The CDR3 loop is CASSQVQGARKNIQYF. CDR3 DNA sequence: TGCGCCAGCAGCCAAGTTCAGGGGGCGAGGAAAAACATTCAGTACTTC.

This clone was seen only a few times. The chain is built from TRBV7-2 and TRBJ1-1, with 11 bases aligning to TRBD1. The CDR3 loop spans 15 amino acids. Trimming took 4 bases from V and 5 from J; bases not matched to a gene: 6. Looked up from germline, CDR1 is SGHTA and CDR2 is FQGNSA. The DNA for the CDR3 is TGTGCCAGCAGCTCCCGGACAGGGGGCGTGACTGAAGCTTTCTTT. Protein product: CASSSRTGGVTEAFF.

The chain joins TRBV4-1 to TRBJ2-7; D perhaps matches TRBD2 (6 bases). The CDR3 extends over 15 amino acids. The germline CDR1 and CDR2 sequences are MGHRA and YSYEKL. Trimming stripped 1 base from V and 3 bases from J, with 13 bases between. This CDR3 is CASSQGDWSFYEQYF. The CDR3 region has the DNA TGCGCCAGCAGCCAAGGGGACTGGAGTTTCTACGAGCAGTACTTC.

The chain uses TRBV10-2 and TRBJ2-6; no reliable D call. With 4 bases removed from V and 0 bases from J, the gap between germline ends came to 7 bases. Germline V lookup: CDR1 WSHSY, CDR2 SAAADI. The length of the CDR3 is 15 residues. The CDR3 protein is CASSASSSGANVLTF. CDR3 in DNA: TGCGCCAGCAGTGCAAGTAGCTCTGGGGCCAACGTCCTGACTTTC.

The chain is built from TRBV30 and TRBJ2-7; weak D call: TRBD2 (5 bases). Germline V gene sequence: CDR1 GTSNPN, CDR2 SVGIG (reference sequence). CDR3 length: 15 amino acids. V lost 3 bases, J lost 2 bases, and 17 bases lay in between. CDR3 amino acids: CAWRRPGSLTYEQYF. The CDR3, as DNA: TGTGCCTGGAGGAGGCCGGGGTCCCTCACCTACGAGCAGTACTTC.

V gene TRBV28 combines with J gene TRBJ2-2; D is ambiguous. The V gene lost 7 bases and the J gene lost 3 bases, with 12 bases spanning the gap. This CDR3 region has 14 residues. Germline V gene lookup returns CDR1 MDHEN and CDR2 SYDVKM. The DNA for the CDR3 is TGTGCCAGCAATTCAGGCGCCTACACCGGGGAGCTGTTTTTT. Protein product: CASNSGAYTGELFF.

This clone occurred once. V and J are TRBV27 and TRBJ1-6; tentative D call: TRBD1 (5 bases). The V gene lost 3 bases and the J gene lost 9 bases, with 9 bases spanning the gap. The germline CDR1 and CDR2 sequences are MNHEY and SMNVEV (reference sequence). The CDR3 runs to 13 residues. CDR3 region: CASSFSGLSPLHF. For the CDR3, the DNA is TGTGCCAGCAGTTTTTCAGGGCTTTCACCCCTCCACTTT.